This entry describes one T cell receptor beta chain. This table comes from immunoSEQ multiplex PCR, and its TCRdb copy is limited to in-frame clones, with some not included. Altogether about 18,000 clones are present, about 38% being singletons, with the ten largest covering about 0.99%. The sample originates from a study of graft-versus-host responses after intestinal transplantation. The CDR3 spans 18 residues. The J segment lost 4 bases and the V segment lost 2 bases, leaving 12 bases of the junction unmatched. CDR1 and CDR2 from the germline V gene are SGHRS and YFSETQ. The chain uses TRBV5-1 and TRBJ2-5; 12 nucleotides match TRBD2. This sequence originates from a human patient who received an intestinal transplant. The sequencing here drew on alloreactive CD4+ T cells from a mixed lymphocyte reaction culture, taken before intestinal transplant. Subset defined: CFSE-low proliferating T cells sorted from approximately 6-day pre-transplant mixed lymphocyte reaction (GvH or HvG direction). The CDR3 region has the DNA TGCGCCAGCAGCTTAGGACTAGCGGGGACCCCTGGGAGAGAGACCCAGTACTTC. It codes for CASSLGLAGTPGRETQYF. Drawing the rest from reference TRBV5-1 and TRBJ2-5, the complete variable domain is KAGVTQTPRYLIKTRGQQVTLSCSPISGHRSVSWYQQTPGQGLQFLFEYFSETQRNKGNFPGRFSGRQFSNSRSEMNVSTLELGDSALYLCASSLGLAGTPGRETQYFGPGTRLLVL.